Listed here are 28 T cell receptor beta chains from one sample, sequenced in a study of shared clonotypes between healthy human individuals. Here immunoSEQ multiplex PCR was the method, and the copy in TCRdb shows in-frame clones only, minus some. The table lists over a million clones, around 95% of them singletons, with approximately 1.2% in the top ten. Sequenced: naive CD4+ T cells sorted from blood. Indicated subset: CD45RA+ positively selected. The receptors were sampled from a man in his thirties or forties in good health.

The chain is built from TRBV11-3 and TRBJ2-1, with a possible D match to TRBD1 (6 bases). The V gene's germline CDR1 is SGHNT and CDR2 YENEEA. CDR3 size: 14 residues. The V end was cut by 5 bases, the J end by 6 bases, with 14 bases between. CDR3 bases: TGTGCCAGCAGCATTCCGGGACACCTCAATGAGCAGTTCTTC. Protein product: CASSIPGHLNEQFF.

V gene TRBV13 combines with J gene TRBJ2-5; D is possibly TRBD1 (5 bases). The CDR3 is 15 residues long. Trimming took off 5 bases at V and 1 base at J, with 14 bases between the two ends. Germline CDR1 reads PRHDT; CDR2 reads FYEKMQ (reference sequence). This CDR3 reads CASSPVIRGQETQYF. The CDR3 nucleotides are TGTGCCAGCAGCCCGGTTATAAGGGGCCAAGAGACCCAGTACTTC.

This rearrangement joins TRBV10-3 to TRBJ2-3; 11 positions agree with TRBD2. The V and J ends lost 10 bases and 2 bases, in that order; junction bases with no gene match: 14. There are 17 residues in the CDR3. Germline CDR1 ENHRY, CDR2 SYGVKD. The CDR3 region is CATALLAGDPPTDTQYF. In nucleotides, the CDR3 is TGTGCCACCGCCCTACTAGCGGGAGACCCCCCCACAGATACGCAGTATTTT.

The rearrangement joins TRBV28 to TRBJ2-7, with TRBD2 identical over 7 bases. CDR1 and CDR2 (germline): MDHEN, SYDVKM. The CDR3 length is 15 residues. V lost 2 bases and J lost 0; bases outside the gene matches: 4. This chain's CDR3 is CASSLVGGPSYEQYF. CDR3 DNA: TGTGCCAGCAGTTTAGTGGGAGGGCCCTCCTACGAGCAGTACTTC.

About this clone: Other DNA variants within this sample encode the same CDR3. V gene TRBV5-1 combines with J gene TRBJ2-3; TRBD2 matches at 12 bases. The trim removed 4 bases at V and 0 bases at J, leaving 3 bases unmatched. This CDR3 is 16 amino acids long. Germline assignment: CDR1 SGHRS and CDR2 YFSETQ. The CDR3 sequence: CASSLGLAGSTDTQYF. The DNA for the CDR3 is TGCGCCAGCAGCCTGGGACTAGCGGGCAGCACAGATACGCAGTATTTT.

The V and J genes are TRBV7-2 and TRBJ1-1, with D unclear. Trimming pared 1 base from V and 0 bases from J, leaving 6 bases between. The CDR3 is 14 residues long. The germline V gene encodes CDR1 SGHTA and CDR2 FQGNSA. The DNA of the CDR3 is TGTGCCAGCAGCTTAGTCCGCTTGAACACTGAAGCTTTCTTT. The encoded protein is CASSLVRLNTEAFF. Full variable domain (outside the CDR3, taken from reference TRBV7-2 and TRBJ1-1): GAGVSQSPSNKVTEKGKDVELRCDPISGHTALYWYRQSLGQGLEFLIYFQGNSAPDKSGLPSDRFSAERTGGSVSTLTIQRTQQEDSAVYLCASSLVRLNTEAFFGQGTRLTVV.

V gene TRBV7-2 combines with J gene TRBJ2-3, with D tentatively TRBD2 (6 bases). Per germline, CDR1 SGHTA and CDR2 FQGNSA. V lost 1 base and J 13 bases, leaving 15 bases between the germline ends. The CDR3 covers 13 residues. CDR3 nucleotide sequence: TGTGCCAGCAGCTTAGTTACGCGGGGAGAGAAGTATTTT. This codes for CASSLVTRGEKYF. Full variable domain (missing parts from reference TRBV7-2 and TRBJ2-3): GAGVSQSPSNKVTEKGKDVELRCDPISGHTALYWYRQSLGQGLEFLIYFQGNSAPDKSGLPSDRFSAERTGGSVSTLTIQRTQQEDSAVYLCASSLVTRGEKYFGPGTRLTVL.

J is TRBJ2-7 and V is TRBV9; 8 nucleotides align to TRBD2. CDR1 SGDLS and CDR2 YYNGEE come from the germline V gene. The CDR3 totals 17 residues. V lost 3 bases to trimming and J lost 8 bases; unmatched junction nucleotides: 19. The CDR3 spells CASSDASSGTNLLQQYF. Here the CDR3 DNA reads TGTGCCAGCAGCGACGCTAGTAGCGGGACAAACCTCTTGCAGCAGTACTTC.

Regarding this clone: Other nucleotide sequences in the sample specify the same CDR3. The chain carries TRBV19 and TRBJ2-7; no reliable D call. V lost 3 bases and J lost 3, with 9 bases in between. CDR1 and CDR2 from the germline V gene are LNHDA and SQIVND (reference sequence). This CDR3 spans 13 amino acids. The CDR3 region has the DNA TGTGCCAGTAGTATTGGGAACAGCTACGAGCAGTACTTC. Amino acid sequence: CASSIGNSYEQYF.

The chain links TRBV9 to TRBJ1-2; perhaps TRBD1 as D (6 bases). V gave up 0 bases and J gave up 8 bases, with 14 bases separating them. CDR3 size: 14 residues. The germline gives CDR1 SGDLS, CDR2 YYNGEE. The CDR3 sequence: CASSVGGQPRGYTF. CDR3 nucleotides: TGTGCCAGCAGCGTAGGAGGACAGCCTAGGGGCTACACCTTC.

CDR3 sequence: CASGRDRGYEQYF. The DNA of the CDR3 is TGCGCCAGCGGTCGGGACAGGGGTTACGAGCAGTACTTC. The rearrangement joins TRBV10-2 to TRBJ2-7, with TRBD1 matching over 10 bases. Germline CDR1 reads WSHSY; CDR2 reads SAAADI. J gave up 4 bases and V 8 bases, and 5 bases lay outside the gene matches. The CDR3 consists of 13 residues.

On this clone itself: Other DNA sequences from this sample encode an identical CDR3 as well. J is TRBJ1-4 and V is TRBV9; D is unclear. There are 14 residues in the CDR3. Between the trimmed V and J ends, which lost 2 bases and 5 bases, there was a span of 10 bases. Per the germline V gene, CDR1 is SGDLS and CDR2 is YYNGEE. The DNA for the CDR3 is TGTGCCAGCAGCGTCGGGCAGCCGAATGAAAAACTGTTTTTT. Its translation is CASSVGQPNEKLFF.

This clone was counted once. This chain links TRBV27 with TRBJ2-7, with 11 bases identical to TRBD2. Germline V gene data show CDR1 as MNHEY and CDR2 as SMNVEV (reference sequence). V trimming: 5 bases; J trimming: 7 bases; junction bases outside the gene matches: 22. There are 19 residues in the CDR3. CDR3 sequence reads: CASSGGGSLAGGPVEEQYF. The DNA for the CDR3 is TGTGCCAGCAGTGGCGGGGGCAGTTTAGCGGGAGGGCCTGTGGAAGAGCAGTACTTC.

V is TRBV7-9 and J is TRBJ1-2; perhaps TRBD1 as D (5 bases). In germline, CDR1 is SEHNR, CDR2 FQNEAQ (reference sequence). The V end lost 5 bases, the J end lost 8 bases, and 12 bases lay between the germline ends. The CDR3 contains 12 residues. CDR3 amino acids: CASSQTEGGYTF. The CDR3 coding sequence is TGTGCCAGCAGCCAGACAGAAGGCGGCTACACCTTC. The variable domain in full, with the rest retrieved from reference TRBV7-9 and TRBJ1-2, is DTGVSQNPRHKITKRGQNVTFRCDPISEHNRLYWYRQTLGQGPEFLTYFQNEAQLEKSRLLSDRFSAERPKGSFSTLEIQRTEQGDSAMYLCASSQTEGGYTFGSGTRLTVV.

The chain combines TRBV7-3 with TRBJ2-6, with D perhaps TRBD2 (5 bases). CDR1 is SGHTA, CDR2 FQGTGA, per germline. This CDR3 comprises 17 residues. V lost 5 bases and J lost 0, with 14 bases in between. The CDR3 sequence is CASSPAGSLSGANVLTF. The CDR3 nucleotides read TGTGCCAGCAGCCCTGCGGGCTCCCTCTCTGGGGCCAACGTCCTGACTTTC. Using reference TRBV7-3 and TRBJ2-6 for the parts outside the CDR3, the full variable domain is GAGVSQTPSNKVTEKGKYVELRCDPISGHTALYWYRQSLGQGPEFLIYFQGTGAADDSGLPNDRFFAVRPEGSVSTLKIQRTERGDSAVYLCASSPAGSLSGANVLTFGAGSRLTVL.

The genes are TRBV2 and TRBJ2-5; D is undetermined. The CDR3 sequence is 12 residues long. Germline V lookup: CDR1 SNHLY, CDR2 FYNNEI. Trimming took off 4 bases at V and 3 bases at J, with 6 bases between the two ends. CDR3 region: CASSVGKETQYF. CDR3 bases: TGTGCCAGCAGTGTAGGGAAAGAGACCCAGTACTTC. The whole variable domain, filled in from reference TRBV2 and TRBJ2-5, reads EPEVTQTPSHQVTQMGQEVILRCVPISNHLYFYWYRQILGQKVEFLVSFYNNEISEKSEIFDDQFSVERPDGSNFTLKIRSTKLEDSAMYFCASSVGKETQYFGPGTRLLVL.

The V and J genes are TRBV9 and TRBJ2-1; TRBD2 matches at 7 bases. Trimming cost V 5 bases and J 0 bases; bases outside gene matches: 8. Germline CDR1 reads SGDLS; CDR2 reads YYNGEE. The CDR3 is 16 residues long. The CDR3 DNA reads TGTGCCAGCAGTCGACTAGCAGGGAGCTCCTACAATGAGCAGTTCTTC. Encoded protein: CASSRLAGSSYNEQFF.

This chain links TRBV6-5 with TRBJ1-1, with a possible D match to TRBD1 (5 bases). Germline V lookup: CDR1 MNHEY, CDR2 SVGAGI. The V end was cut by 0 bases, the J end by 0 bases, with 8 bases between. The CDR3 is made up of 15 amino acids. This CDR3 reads CASSYSGPLNTEAFF. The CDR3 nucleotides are TGTGCCAGCAGTTACTCGGGACCTCTGAACACTGAAGCTTTCTTT.

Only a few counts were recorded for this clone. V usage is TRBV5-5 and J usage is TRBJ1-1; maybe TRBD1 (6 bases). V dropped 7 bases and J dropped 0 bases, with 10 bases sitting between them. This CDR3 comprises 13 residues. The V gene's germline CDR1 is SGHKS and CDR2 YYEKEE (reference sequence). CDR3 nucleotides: TGTGCCAGCCTTCAGGGGATGAACACTGAAGCTTTCTTT. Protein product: CASLQGMNTEAFF. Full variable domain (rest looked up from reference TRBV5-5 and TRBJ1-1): DAGVTQSPTHLIKTRGQQVTLRCSPISGHKSVSWYQQVLGQGPQFIFQYYEKEERGRGNFPDRFSARQFPNYSSELNVNALLLGDSALYLCASLQGMNTEAFFGQGTRLTVV.

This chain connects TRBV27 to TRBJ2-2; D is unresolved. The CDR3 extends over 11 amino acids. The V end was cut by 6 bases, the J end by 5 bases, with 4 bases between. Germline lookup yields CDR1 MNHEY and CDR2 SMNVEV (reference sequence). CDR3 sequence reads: CASSTTGELFF. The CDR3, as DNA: TGTGCCAGCAGCACAACCGGGGAGCTGTTTTTT.

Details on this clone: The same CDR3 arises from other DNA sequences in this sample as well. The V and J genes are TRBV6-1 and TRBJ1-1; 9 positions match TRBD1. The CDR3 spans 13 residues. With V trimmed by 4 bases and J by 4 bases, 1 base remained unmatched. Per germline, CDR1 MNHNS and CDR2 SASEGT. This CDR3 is CASSVDRGTEAFF. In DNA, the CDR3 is TGTGCCAGCAGTGTGGACAGGGGCACTGAAGCTTTCTTT.

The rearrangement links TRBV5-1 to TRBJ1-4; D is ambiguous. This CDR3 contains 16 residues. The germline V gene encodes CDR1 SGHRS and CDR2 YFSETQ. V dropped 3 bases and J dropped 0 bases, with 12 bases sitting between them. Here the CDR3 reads CASSSVGSATNEKLFF. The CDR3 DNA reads TGCGCCAGCAGCTCGGTGGGTAGTGCAACTAATGAAAAACTGTTTTTT.

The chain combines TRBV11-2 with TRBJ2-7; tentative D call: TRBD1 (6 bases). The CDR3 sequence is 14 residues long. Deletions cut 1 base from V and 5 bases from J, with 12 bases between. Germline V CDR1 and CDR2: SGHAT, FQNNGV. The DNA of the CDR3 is TGTGCCAGCAGCTTAGTGACAGGTTGGGACGAGCAGTACTTC. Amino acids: CASSLVTGWDEQYF.

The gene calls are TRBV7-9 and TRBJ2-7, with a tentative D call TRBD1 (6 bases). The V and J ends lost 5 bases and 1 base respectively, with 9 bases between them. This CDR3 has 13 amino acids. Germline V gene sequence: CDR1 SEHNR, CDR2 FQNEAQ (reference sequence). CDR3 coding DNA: TGTGCCAGCAGCCCAGGGGTTTCCTACGAGCAGTACTTC. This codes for CASSPGVSYEQYF.

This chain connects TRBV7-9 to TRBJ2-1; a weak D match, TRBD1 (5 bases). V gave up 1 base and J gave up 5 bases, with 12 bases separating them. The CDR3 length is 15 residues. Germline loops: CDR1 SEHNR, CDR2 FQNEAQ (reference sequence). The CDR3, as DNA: TGTGCCAGCAGCTTAGGTCAGGACATAAACAATGAGCAGTTCTTC. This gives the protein CASSLGQDINNEQFF.

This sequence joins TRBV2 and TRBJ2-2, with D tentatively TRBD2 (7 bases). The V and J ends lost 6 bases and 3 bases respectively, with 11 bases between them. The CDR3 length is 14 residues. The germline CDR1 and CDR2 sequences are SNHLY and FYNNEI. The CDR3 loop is CASRGGLHTGELFF. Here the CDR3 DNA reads TGTGCCAGCAGAGGGGGACTACACACCGGGGAGCTGTTTTTT.

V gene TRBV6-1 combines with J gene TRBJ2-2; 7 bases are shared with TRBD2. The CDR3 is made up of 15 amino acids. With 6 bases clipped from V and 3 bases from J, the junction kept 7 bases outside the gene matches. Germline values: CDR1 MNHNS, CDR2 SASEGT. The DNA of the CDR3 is TGTGCCAGCAGGAGGCGGGAGTTGGACACCGGGGAGCTGTTTTTT. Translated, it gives CASRRRELDTGELFF.

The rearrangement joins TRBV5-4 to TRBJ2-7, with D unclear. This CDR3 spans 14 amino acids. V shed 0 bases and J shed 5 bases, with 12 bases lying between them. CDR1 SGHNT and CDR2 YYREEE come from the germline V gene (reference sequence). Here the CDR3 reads CASSLEGPRNEQYF. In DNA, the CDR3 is TGTGCCAGCAGCTTGGAAGGACCTAGAAACGAGCAGTACTTC.